This T cell receptor beta chain was identified in a study of T cell repertoires in cytomegalovirus infection (dated by TCRdb to about 2019). Broadly, across the study: The HLA type of each donor mattered for the analysis, because public TCR beta signatures pointed to carriage of CMV infection along with the matching HLA type.

This clonotype was seen at least ten times. Its antigen is still unknown. No base-level quality is on record; no much larger clone is a single base apart. General conclusions and limits of the study: In both this cohort and an independent cohort of several hundred donors, the cumulative frequency of public TCR beta family members distinguished carriers of CMV infection plus the relevant HLA type. The ex vivo response was dominated by HLA-C-restricted CMV-specific TCR beta clonotypes, and the single most frequent clonotype in two of eight donors was supplied by these HLA-C-restricted clonotypes.

V loses 5 bases, J loses 0 bases, and the germline ends lie 13 bases apart. Including cysteine and phenylalanine, the CDR3 has 15 amino acids. Left in the record is the CDR3 DNA by itself, 45 bases read in frame from the first base. Looking up the germline V gene yields CDR1 SGHTA and CDR2 FQGNSA. The sequencing machine was an Illumina HiSeq 1500. The raw public data were reprocessed by TCRdb itself: fastp quality trimming at Q25, MiXCR clonotype calling, in-frame beta chains only. Rows merge per CDR3 protein into single entries with the most common DNA and genes. The sample records over 300,000 distinct CDR3 sequences, over 7.5% of which are singletons. Roughly 4.5% of the sample comes from the top ten.

The sequencing sample was made of PBMCs. The receptor chain draws on TRBV7-2 and TRBJ1-1, with the D segment identity uncertain. The receptor's source is a human donor in good health (CMV status not recorded). Some clones in this sample may be carry-over from other donors' samples. The nucleotides read TGTGCCAGCAGCCCGCAAGGCCTTCTGAACACTGAAGCTTTCTTT. Translated, it reads CASSPQGLLNTEAFF.